Shown below are 21 T cell receptor beta chains from a single sample sequenced in a study of CD8 T cells in Susac syndrome (dated by TCRdb to about 2019). The method was the immunoSEQ multiplex PCR assay. RNA was extracted with the RNeasy kit and about 0.5 to 1 ug was reverse transcribed using random hexamers. TCRdb took the public reads, trimmed them with fastp at Q25, ran MiXCR for clone calling and kept in-frame beta chains. Merged by CDR3 protein, the rows form single entries marked with the most common genes and DNA. The sample table shows 50,000 to 55,000 distinct CDR3 sequences, and approximately 95% are seen once. The ten top clones hold about 0.8% of the sample. The sample comprised CD8+ T cells from PBMCs. Receptor source: a human donor with Susac syndrome.

This clonotype was recorded only once. The rearrangement uses TRBV6-6 and TRBJ2-7, with D tentatively TRBD1 (7 bases). V lost 4 bases and J 3 bases, leaving 13 bases between the germline ends. There are 14 residues in the CDR3. CDR1 MNHNY and CDR2 SVGAGI come from the germline V gene (reference sequence). The CDR3 bases are TGTGCCAGCAGTTTCCGACAGGGAGGCTACGAGCAGTACTTC. Encoded protein: CASSFRQGGYEQYF.

The CDR3 nucleotides are TGTGCCAGTAGTATTCACTCCGGGACTAGGGAGACCCAGTACTTC. As protein: CASSIHSGTRETQYF. The chain uses TRBV19 and TRBJ2-5, with 8 bases identical to TRBD2. V shed 3 bases and J 5 bases; nucleotides not matched to a gene: 8. Germline assignment: CDR1 LNHDA and CDR2 SQIVND (reference sequence). The CDR3 length is 15 residues.

The chain recombines TRBV12-3 or TRBV12-4 with TRBJ2-3; D is unresolved. V lost 1 base, J lost 4 bases, and 9 bases lay in between. The CDR3 runs 14 residues. CDR3 in DNA: TGTGCCAGCAGTTTAGGGGGTAACGCAGATACGCAGTATTTT. Amino acids: CASSLGGNADTQYF.

The rearrangement uses TRBV7-9 and TRBJ2-1; a possible D gene is TRBD1 (6 bases). There are 14 residues in the CDR3. Germline V CDR1 and CDR2: SEHNR, FQNEAQ (reference sequence). V dropped 0 bases and J dropped 8 bases, with 11 bases sitting between them. Here the CDR3 DNA reads TGTGCCAGCAGCTTAGCGGGGACATACGATGAGCAGTTCTTC. This gives the protein CASSLAGTYDEQFF.

The DNA for the CDR3 is TGTGCTAGTGGTCCCCAGGGCGCCGGGGAGCTGTTTTTT. As protein: CASGPQGAGELFF. The chain joins TRBV12-5 to TRBJ2-2; weak D call: TRBD1 (5 bases). The CDR3 is 13 amino acids. Deletions cut 5 bases from V and 6 bases from J, with 10 bases between. CDR1 and CDR2 (germline): LGHNT, FRNRAP.

This chain connects TRBV7-9 to TRBJ2-7; maybe TRBD2 (5 bases). The CDR3 length is 15 residues. Trimming pared 5 bases from V and 2 bases from J, leaving 16 bases between. Germline CDR1 reads SEHNR; CDR2 reads FQNEAQ (reference sequence). CDR3 sequence (DNA): TGTGCCAGCAGCCCCCCGGGGAATTGGGCCTACGAGCAGTACTTC. Translated, it gives CASSPPGNWAYEQYF.

This clonotype has a single count. This rearrangement joins TRBV3-1 to TRBJ2-3; 9 bases map to TRBD2. The CDR3 has 13 residues. CDR1 is LGHDT, CDR2 YNNKEL, per germline (reference sequence). V shed 8 bases and J 4 bases; nucleotides not matched to a gene: 4. The CDR3: CASRAGGPDTQYF. CDR3 nucleotides: TGTGCCAGCCGCGCGGGGGGGCCAGATACGCAGTATTTT.

The chain joins TRBV30 to TRBJ2-7, with 7 bases fitting TRBD1. The germline V gene has CDR1 GTSNPN and CDR2 SVGIG (reference sequence). Unmatched junction bases numbered 13, after V lost 5 bases and J lost 3 bases. CDR3 length equals 15 residues. This CDR3 reads CAWEPAGGFNYEQYF. CDR3 nucleotide sequence: TGTGCCTGGGAGCCGGCAGGGGGTTTTAACTACGAGCAGTACTTC.

The genes are TRBV11-2 and TRBJ2-5, with 7 bases matching TRBD2. Germline V CDR1 and CDR2: SGHAT, FQNNGV. This CDR3 is 13 amino acids long. Germline trimming cut 6 bases from V and 9 bases from J; bases unmatched to any gene: 10. CDR3 sequence reads: CASRERGDQAQYF. In DNA form, the CDR3 reads TGTGCCAGCAGGGAGCGGGGAGACCAGGCCCAGTACTTC.

This rearrangement joins TRBV28 to TRBJ2-5; tentatively, D is TRBD1 or TRBD2 (5 bases each). The V and J ends lost 6 bases and 1 base respectively, with 9 bases between them. Per the germline V gene, CDR1 is MDHEN and CDR2 is SYDVKM. There are 13 residues in the CDR3. This CDR3 reads CASRGVSQETQYF. In DNA form, the CDR3 reads TGTGCCAGCAGGGGGGTAAGCCAAGAGACCCAGTACTTC.

The V and J genes are TRBV7-2 and TRBJ1-6; unclear D gene. V lost 5 bases and J 3 bases, leaving 17 bases between the germline ends. Germline V gives CDR1 SGHTA, CDR2 FQGNSA. The CDR3 is 17 residues long. The CDR3 sequence: CASSLKRPSLYNSPLHF. The DNA for the CDR3 is TGTGCCAGCAGCCTTAAGCGGCCGAGTCTCTATAATTCACCCCTCCACTTT.

This clonotype was seen only once. The rearrangement links TRBV4-1 to TRBJ1-2; no reliable D call. V was trimmed by 0 bases and J by 2 bases, leaving 7 bases between them. Germline V lookup: CDR1 MGHRA, CDR2 YSYEKL. The CDR3 has 14 residues. CDR3 sequence reads: CASSQDGGNYGYTF. CDR3 coding DNA: TGCGCCAGCAGCCAAGACGGCGGCAACTATGGCTACACCTTC.

The CDR3 loop is CATSRGTGREKLFF. The CDR3, as DNA: TGTGCCACCAGCAGAGGGACAGGTCGAGAAAAACTGTTTTTT. This sequence joins TRBV15 and TRBJ1-4; TRBD1 matches 7 bases. Unmatched junction bases numbered 4, after V lost 1 base and J lost 8 bases. Germline V gene lookup returns CDR1 LNHNV and CDR2 YYDKDF (reference sequence). The CDR3 runs to 14 residues.

In DNA, the CDR3 is TGTGCCAGTAGTATTCCGAATTCACCCCTCCACTTT. Encoded protein: CASSIPNSPLHF. This chain connects TRBV19 to TRBJ1-6, with no clear D. Per the germline V gene, CDR1 is LNHDA and CDR2 is SQIVND (reference sequence). The CDR3 loop spans 12 amino acids. V dropped 3 bases and J dropped 7 bases, with 4 bases sitting between them.

The chain joins TRBV12-3 or TRBV12-4 to TRBJ2-7, with 7 bases identical to TRBD1. This CDR3 spans 13 amino acids. The junction had 2 bases not matched to a gene; V was cut back by 3 bases and J by 3 bases. For the CDR3, the DNA is TGTGCCAGCAGTTTGACAGGGCTCTACGAGCAGTACTTC. It encodes CASSLTGLYEQYF.

CDR3 sequence: CAWITTEYNSPLHF. CDR3 coding DNA: TGTGCCTGGATTACGACAGAGTATAATTCACCCCTCCACTTT. This chain connects TRBV30 to TRBJ1-6; D perhaps matches TRBD1 (5 bases). CDR1 is GTSNPN, CDR2 SVGIG, per germline (reference sequence). The germline V and J ends were trimmed by 4 bases and 4 bases, with 11 bases remaining between them. The CDR3 loop spans 14 amino acids.

J is TRBJ1-2 and V is TRBV27; 7 positions agree with TRBD1. V trimming: 5 bases; J trimming: 4 bases; junction bases outside the gene matches: 10. The CDR3 is made up of 15 amino acids. Germline V lookup: CDR1 MNHEY, CDR2 SMNVEV (reference sequence). The CDR3: CASSKTGYTVYGYTF. The DNA for the CDR3 is TGTGCCAGCAGTAAGACAGGGTACACCGTCTATGGCTACACCTTC.

V and J are TRBV10-2 and TRBJ1-5; D unclear. CDR1 and CDR2 from the germline V gene are WSHSY and SAAADI. This CDR3 spans 12 amino acids. Trimming pared 7 bases from V and 1 base from J, leaving 5 bases between. For the CDR3, the DNA is TGCGCCAGCAAGGGAAGCAATCAGCCCCAGCATTTT. It is translated as CASKGSNQPQHF.

The V and J genes are TRBV11-2 and TRBJ2-7; D uncertain. The CDR3 totals 13 residues. The V end was cut by 0 bases, the J end by 6 bases, with 9 bases between. The germline V gene has CDR1 SGHAT and CDR2 FQNNGV. The CDR3 DNA follows: TGTGCCAGCAGCTTAGACGACACGGGCGAGCAGTACTTC. Its translation is CASSLDDTGEQYF.

The chain combines TRBV6-2 or TRBV6-3 with TRBJ2-1, with a tentative D call TRBD1 (6 bases). Deletions cut 4 bases from V and 3 bases from J, with 22 bases between. Germline CDR1 and CDR2: MNHEY and SVGEGT. The CDR3 is 18 residues long. CDR3 bases: TGTGCCAGCAGTTTCGATCTCACAGGGACGGTGGACTACAATGAGCAGTTCTTC. This gives the protein CASSFDLTGTVDYNEQFF.

This rearrangement joins TRBV28 to TRBJ2-5; D not resolved. Germline V gene sequence: CDR1 MDHEN, CDR2 SYDVKM. The CDR3 consists of 10 residues. The ends were cut back, 8 bases at V and 1 base at J, with 2 bases in the middle. The CDR3 spells CASLQETQYF. As DNA, the CDR3 is TGTGCCAGCCTCCAAGAGACCCAGTACTTC.